This T cell receptor (beta chain) was retrieved from a study of blood T cell repertoires in COVID-19. In the source study's methods: Amplified reference gene primers provided the basis for estimating nucleated cell counts. TCRdb keeps only in-frame clones here, not all; method: immunoSEQ multiplex PCR. V, J and clone size are those of that table, while D and trimming were read from the DNA. The table has just over 650,000 clones, 90% seen once. J was trimmed by 6 bases and V by 5 bases; bases with no gene match: 5. This CDR3 spans 14 amino acids. CDR1 and CDR2 from the germline V gene are SSHAT and FNYEAQ (reference sequence).

The sequenced sample was peripheral blood. This clonotype originated in a woman aged 18 to 35 with acute or convalescent COVID-19. The chain employs TRBV7-7 and TRBJ2-3; TRBD2 agrees at 10 bases. The chain's CDR3 is CASSAGTSADTQYF. CDR3 sequence (DNA): TGTGCCAGCAGCGCTGGGACTAGCGCCGATACGCAGTATTTT.